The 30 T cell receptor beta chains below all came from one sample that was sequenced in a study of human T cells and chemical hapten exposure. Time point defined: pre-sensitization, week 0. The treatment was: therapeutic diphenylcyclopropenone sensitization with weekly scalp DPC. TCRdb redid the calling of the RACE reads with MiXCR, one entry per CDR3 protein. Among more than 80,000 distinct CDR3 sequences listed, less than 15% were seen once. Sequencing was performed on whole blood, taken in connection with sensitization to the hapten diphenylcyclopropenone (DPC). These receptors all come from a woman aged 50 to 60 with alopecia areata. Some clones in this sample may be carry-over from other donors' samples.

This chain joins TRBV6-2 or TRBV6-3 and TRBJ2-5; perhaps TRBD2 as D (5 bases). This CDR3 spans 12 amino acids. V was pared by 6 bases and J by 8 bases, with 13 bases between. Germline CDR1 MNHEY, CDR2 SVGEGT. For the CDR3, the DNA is TGTGCCAGCAGCGCTAGCAAGAGAACCCAGTACTTC. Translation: CASSASKRTQYF.

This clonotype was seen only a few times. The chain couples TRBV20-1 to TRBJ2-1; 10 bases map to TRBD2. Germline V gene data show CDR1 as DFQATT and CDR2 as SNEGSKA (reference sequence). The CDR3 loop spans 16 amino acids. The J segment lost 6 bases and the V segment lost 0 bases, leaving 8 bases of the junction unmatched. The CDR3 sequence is CSARDHRLAGANEQFF. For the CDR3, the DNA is TGCAGTGCTAGAGATCACCGGCTAGCGGGAGCCAATGAGCAGTTCTTC.

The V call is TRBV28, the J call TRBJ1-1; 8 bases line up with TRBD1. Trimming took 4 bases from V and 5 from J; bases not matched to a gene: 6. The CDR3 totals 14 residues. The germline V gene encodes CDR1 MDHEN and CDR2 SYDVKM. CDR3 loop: CASSSSGGTTEAFF. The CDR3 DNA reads TGTGCCAGCAGTTCTTCAGGGGGCACGACTGAAGCTTTCTTT.

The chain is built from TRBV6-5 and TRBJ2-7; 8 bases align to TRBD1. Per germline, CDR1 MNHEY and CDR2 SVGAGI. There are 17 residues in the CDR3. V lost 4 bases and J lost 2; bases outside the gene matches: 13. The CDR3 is CASSLISGGVDTYEQYF. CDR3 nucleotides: TGTGCCAGCAGTTTAATCTCAGGGGGCGTAGATACCTACGAGCAGTACTTC.

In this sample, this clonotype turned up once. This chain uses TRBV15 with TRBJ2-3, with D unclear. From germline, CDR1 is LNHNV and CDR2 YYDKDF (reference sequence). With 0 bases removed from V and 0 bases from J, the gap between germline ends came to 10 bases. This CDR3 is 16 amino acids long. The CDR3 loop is CATSRDHASSTDTQYF. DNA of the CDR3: TGTGCCACCAGCAGAGATCACGCTAGTAGCACAGATACGCAGTATTTT.

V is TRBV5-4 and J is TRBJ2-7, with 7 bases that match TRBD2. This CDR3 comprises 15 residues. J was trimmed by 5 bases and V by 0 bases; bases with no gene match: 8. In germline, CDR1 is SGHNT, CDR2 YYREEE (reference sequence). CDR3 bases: TGTGCCAGCAGCTTGGAAGCCGGGGGAGGGAACGAGCAGTACTTC. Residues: CASSLEAGGGNEQYF.

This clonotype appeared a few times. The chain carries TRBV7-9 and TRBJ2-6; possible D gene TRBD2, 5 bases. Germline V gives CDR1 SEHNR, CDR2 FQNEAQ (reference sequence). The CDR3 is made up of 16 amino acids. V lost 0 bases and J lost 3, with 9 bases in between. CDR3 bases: TGTGCCAGCAGCTTAGCGGGAGTCGTTGGGGCCAACGTCCTGACTTTC. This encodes CASSLAGVVGANVLTF. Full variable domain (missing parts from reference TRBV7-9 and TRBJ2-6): DTGVSQNPRHKITKRGQNVTFRCDPISEHNRLYWYRQTLGQGPEFLTYFQNEAQLEKSRLLSDRFSAERPKGSFSTLEIQRTEQGDSAMYLCASSLAGVVGANVLTFGAGSRLTVL.

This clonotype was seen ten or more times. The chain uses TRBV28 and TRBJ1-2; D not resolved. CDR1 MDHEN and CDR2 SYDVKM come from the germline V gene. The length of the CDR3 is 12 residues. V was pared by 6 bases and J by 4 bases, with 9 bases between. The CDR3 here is CASREAPYGYTF. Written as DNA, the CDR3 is TGTGCCAGCAGGGAGGCACCCTATGGCTACACCTTC.

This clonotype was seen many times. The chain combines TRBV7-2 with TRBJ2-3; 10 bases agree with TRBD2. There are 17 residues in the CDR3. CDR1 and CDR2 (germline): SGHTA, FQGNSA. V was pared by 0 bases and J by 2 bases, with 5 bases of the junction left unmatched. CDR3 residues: CASSLASTSGATDTQYF. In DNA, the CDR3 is TGTGCCAGCAGCTTAGCCTCAACTAGCGGGGCCACAGATACGCAGTATTTT.

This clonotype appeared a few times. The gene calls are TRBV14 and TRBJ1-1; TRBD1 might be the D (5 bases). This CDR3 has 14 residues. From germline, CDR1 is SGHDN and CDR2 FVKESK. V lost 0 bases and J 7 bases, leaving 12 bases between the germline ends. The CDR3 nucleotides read TGTGCCAGCAGCCAAGATTTCCGTAGGGGTGAAGCTTTCTTT. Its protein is CASSQDFRRGEAFF.

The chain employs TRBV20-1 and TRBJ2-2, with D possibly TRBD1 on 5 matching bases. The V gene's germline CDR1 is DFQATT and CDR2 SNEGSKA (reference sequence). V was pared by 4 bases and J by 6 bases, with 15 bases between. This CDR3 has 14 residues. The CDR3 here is CSANRGAFAGELFF. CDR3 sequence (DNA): TGCAGTGCTAATAGGGGTGCGTTCGCCGGGGAGCTGTTTTTT.

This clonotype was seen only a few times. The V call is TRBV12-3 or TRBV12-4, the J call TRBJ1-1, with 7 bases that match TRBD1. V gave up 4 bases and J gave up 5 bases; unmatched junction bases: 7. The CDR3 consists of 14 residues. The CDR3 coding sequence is TGTGCCAGCAGTTATCAGGGGGGGCGGACTGAAGCTTTCTTT. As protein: CASSYQGGRTEAFF.

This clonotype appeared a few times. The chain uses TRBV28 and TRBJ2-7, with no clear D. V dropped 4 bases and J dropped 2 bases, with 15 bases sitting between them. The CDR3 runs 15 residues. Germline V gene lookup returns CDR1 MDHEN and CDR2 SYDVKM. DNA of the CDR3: TGTGCCAGCAGTTCCGTGCAAGAGGCAACCTACGAGCAGTACTTC. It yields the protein CASSSVQEATYEQYF.

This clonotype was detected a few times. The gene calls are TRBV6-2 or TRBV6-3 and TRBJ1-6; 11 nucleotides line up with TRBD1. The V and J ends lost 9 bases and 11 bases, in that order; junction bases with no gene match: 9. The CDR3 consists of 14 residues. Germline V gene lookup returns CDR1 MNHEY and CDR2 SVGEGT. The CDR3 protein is CASIGQGAVPPLHF. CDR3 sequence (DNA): TGTGCCAGTATCGGACAGGGGGCTGTTCCACCCCTCCACTTT.

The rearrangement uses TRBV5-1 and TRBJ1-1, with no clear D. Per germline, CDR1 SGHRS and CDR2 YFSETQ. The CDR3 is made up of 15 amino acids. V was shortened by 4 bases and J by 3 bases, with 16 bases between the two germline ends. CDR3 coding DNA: TGCGCCAGCAGCCTATTGGCGGCGAAGGACACTGAAGCTTTCTTT. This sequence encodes CASSLLAAKDTEAFF.

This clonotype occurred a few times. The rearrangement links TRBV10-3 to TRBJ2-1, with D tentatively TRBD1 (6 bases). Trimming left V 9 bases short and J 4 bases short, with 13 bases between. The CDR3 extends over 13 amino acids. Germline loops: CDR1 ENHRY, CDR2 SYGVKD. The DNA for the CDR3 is TGTGCCATAGCCGGGACATCGTACAATGAGCAGTTCTTC. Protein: CAIAGTSYNEQFF.

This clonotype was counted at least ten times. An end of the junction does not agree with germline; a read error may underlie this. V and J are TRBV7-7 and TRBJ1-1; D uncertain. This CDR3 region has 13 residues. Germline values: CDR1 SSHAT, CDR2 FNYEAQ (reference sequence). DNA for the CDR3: TGTGCTAGCAGCTTAGGTACCTACACTGAAGCTTTCTTT. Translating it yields CASSLGTYTEAFF.

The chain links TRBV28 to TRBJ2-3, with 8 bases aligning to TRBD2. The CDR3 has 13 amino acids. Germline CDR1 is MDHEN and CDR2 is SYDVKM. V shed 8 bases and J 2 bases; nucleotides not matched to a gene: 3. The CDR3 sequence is CASGAGDTDTQYF. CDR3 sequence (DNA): TGTGCCAGCGGAGCGGGAGACACAGATACGCAGTATTTT.

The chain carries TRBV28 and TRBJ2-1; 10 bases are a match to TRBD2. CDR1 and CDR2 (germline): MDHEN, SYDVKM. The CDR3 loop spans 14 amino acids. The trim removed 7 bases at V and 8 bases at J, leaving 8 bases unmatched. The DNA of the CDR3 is TGTGCCAGCATCTTAGCGGGAGGACACGATGAGCAGTTCTTC. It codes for CASILAGGHDEQFF.

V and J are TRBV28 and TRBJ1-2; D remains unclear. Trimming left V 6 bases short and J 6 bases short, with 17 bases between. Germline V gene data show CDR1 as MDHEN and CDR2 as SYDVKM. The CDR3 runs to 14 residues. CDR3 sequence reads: CASSSGWSRNGYTF. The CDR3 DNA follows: TGTGCCAGCAGCTCTGGGTGGAGCAGGAATGGCTACACCTTC.

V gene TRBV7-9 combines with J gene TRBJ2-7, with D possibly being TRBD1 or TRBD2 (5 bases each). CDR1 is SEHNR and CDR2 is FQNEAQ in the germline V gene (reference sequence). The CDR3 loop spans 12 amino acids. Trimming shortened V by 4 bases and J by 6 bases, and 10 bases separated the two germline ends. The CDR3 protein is CASSSVGGEQYF. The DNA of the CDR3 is TGTGCCAGCAGCTCGGTTGGGGGCGAGCAGTACTTC.

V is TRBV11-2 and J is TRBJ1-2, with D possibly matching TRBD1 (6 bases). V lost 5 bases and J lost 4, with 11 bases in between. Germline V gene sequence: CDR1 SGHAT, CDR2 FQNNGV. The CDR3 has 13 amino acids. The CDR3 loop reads CASSPAGVYGYTF. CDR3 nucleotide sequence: TGTGCCAGCAGCCCGGCAGGGGTCTATGGCTACACCTTC.

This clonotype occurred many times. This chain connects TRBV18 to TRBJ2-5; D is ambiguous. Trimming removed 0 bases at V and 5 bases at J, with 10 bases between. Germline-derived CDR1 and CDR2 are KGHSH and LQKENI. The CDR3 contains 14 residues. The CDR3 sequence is CASSPPGPEETQYF. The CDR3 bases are TGTGCCAGCTCACCACCTGGGCCAGAGGAGACCCAGTACTTC. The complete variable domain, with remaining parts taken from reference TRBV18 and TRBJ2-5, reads NAGVMQNPRHLVRRRGQEARLRCSPMKGHSHVYWYRQLPEEGLKFMVYLQKENIIDESGMPKERFSAEFPKEGPSILRIQQVVRGDSAAYFCASSPPGPEETQYFGPGTRLLVL.

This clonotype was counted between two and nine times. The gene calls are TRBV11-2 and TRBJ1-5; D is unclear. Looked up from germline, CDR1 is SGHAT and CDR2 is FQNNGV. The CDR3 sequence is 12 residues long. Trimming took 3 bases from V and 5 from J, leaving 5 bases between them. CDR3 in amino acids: CASSFRDQPQHF. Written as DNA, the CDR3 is TGTGCCAGCAGCTTCAGAGATCAGCCCCAGCATTTT.

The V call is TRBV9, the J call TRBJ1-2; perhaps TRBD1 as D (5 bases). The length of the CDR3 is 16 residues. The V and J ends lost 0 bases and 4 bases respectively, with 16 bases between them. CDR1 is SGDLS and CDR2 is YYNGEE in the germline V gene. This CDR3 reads CASSVAGTGRGYGYTF. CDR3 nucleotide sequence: TGTGCCAGCAGCGTAGCTGGTACAGGCCGGGGCTATGGCTACACCTTC.

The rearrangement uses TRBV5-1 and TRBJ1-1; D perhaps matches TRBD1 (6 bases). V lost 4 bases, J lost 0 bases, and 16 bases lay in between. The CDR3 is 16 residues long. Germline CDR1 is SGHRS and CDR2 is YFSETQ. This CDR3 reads CASSVRQAGMNTEAFF. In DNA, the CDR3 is TGCGCCAGCAGCGTGCGACAGGCGGGTATGAACACTGAAGCTTTCTTT.

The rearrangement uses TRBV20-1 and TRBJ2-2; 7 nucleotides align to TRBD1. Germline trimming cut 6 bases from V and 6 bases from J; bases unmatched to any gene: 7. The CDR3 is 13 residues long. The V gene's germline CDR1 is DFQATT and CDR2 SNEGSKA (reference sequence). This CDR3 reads CSARQGTAGELFF. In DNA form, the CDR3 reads TGCAGTGCCAGACAGGGAACGGCCGGGGAGCTGTTTTTT.

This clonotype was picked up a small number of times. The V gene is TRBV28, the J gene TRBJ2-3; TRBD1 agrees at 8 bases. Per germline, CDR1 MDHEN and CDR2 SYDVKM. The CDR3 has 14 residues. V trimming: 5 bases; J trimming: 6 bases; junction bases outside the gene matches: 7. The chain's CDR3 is CASSKGQARDTQYF. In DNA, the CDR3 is TGTGCCAGCAGTAAGGGACAGGCAAGGGATACGCAGTATTTT.

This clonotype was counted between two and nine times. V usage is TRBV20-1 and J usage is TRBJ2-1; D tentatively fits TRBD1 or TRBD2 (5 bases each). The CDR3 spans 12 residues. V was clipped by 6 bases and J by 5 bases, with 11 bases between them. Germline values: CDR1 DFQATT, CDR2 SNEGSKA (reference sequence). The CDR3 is CSADEGHNEQFF. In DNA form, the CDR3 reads TGCAGTGCCGATGAGGGGCACAATGAGCAGTTCTTC.

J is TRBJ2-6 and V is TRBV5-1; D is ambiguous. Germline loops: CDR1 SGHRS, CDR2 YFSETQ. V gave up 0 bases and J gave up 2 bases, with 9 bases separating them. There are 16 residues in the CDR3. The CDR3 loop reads CASSLAPATGANVLTF. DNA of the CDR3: TGCGCCAGCAGCTTGGCCCCGGCTACTGGGGCCAACGTCCTGACTTTC.